This TCR beta chain was sequenced in a study of neoadjuvant anti-PD-1 for oral cavity cancer. In the study overall: Nivolumab at 3 mg/kg was mostly given biweekly, three to four doses, pre-surgery.

Points from the study as a whole: Higher pretreatment Treg/Th17 ratios tracked higher pretreatment blood clonality.

In this sample, this clone turned up once. The antigen remains unidentified. Only in-frame clones appear in the TCRdb table, and some are missing; sequencing was by immunoSEQ multiplex PCR. This table has about 13,000 clones, over 55% appearing once. Time point here: after neoadjuvant nivolumab, at surgical resection. Trimming stripped 4 bases from V and 4 bases from J, with 11 bases between. From germline, CDR1 is ENHRY and CDR2 SYGVKD. CDR3 length: 14 residues. The source is a person between 35 and 79 years old with oral cavity squamous cell carcinoma. The sample here was PBMCs, taken after nivolumab (anti-PD-1) treatment. The rearrangement joins TRBV10-3 to TRBJ2-1, with D possibly being TRBD2 (6 bases). The CDR3 protein is CAISGMEGYNEQFF. Here the CDR3 DNA reads TGTGCCATCAGTGGCATGGAGGGGTACAATGAGCAGTTCTTC.